These T cell receptor beta chains were read from a single sample in a study of shared clonotypes between healthy human individuals. Here immunoSEQ multiplex PCR was the method, and the copy in TCRdb shows in-frame clones only, minus some. The sample shows 1,400,000 or so clones, just under 99% of them seen only once. The sample consisted of naive CD4+ T cells sorted from blood. These receptor sequences come from a man aged 30-40 years in good health. The CDR3 runs from the conserved cysteine through the conserved F or W. The D gene is left open where the match is weak.

length	D	V	CDR3
13	NA	TRBV10-2	CASRPASYNEQFF
16	NA	TRBV30	CAWTSGGTENTGELFF
15	NA	TRBV7-2	CASSPFSSGDEKLFF
19	TRBD1	TRBV18	CASSPIPLGRGSSYNEQFF
15	TRBD2	TRBV30	CAWNRLAGGNNEQFF
14	NA	TRBV5-1	CASSLAGYGNTIYF
13	NA	TRBV5-6	CASSFSLEQPQHF
11	NA	TRBV29-1	CSVYFSETQYF
18	NA	TRBV14	CASSQDRGSPLSNQPQHF
13	NA	TRBV5-1	CASSWGAAYEQYF
14	TRBD1	TRBV9	CASSVDEGAGEQFF